Presented here are 7 T cell receptor beta chains from one specimen sequenced in a study of blood T cell repertoires in COVID-19. The table came from immunoSEQ multiplex PCR; TCRdb's copy has only in-frame clones and leaves some out. The table includes roughly 150,000 clones, roughly three quarters detected once. Sequenced: peripheral blood. Receptors were obtained from a man aged 50 to 59 with active or convalescent COVID-19.

The gene calls are TRBV25-1 and TRBJ2-4, with TRBD2 matching 8 bases. Germline loops: CDR1 MGHDK, CDR2 SYGVNS. The CDR3 spans 13 residues. The trim removed 1 base at V and 11 bases at J, leaving 4 bases unmatched. This CDR3 reads CASSELGSGVQYF. Written as DNA, the CDR3 is TGTGCCAGCAGTGAATTAGGTAGCGGGGTTCAGTACTTC.

The chain recombines TRBV19 with TRBJ1-1, with unresolved D. V lost 3 bases, J lost 2 bases, and 7 bases lay in between. The CDR3 extends over 13 amino acids. Germline V CDR1 and CDR2: LNHDA, SQIVND (reference sequence). The CDR3 nucleotides are TGTGCCAGTAGTATCTACCTCAACACTGAAGCTTTCTTT. Translation: CASSIYLNTEAFF.

The gene calls are TRBV9 and TRBJ2-5, with TRBD2 matching over 13 bases. The CDR3 extends over 17 amino acids. The germline gives CDR1 SGDLS, CDR2 YYNGEE. Losses at the gene ends were 0 bases for V and 5 bases for J; bases not matched to a gene: 7. As DNA, the CDR3 is TGTGCCAGCAGCGTAGGAGCCGGACTAGCGGGAGTGGAGACCCAGTACTTC. It is translated as CASSVGAGLAGVETQYF.

This chain joins TRBV7-9 and TRBJ2-7, with a tentative D call TRBD1 (6 bases). CDR3 length: 12 amino acids. CDR1 and CDR2 from the germline V gene are SEHNR and FQNEAQ (reference sequence). Deletions cut 2 bases from V and 4 bases from J, with 6 bases between. The CDR3 DNA follows: TGTGCCAGCAGCTTACAGGGGTACGAGCAGTACTTC. It yields the protein CASSLQGYEQYF.

To note about this clone: The same CDR3 arises from other DNA sequences in this sample as well. V gene TRBV9 combines with J gene TRBJ1-3; D is ambiguous. Germline CDR1 SGDLS, CDR2 YYNGEE. The V and J ends lost 0 bases and 1 base respectively, with 5 bases between them. The length of the CDR3 is 14 residues. The CDR3: CASSVAGSGNTIYF. The CDR3 coding sequence is TGTGCCAGCAGCGTAGCCGGTTCTGGAAACACCATATATTTT.

This clone was counted between two and nine times. V usage is TRBV7-2 and J usage is TRBJ1-2; the D gene is possibly TRBD1 (6 bases). Germline V gene sequence: CDR1 SGHTA, CDR2 FQGNSA. The germline V and J ends were trimmed by 5 bases and 1 base, with 14 bases remaining between them. The CDR3 is 15 amino acids. The CDR3 DNA follows: TGTGCCAGCAGCCCGAGTCCGGGACATAACTATGGCTACACCTTC. Protein sequence: CASSPSPGHNYGYTF.

J is TRBJ2-3 and V is TRBV4-1; D ambiguous. Trimming took off 0 bases at V and 6 bases at J, with 7 bases between the two ends. The CDR3 totals 13 residues. Germline CDR1 is MGHRA and CDR2 is YSYEKL. CDR3 bases: TGCGCCAGCAGCCAAGAGGGCCTTGATACGCAGTATTTT. Translating it yields CASSQEGLDTQYF.